A single sample is the source of the 6 T cell receptor beta chains below, sequenced in a study of blood T cell repertoires in COVID-19. The data were produced by immunoSEQ multiplex PCR, yet TCRdb's version contains in-frame clones alone and is incomplete. The table shows some 43,000 clones, with over 75% occurring only once. Sequences were obtained from peripheral blood. The receptor source for this set is an older woman with acute or convalescent COVID-19.

The V and J genes are TRBV5-1 and TRBJ1-2; D possibly corresponds to TRBD1 (5 bases). In germline, CDR1 is SGHRS, CDR2 YFSETQ. The CDR3 is 13 residues long. V lost 0 bases and J 4 bases, leaving 7 bases between the germline ends. The CDR3 spells CASSLGGGYGYTF. DNA of the CDR3: TGCGCCAGCAGCTTGGGCGGGGGCTATGGCTACACCTTC.

The chain links TRBV6-5 to TRBJ1-4; TRBD1 matches 9 bases. Germline V gene lookup returns CDR1 MNHEY and CDR2 SVGAGI. The CDR3 has 15 amino acids. V lost 7 bases and J lost 7; bases outside the gene matches: 10. CDR3 amino acids: CASNWGGTGSEKLFF. DNA for the CDR3: TGTGCCAGCAATTGGGGGGGGACAGGGTCTGAAAAACTGTTTTTT.

This chain connects TRBV27 to TRBJ2-7; weak D call: TRBD1 (6 bases). This CDR3 region has 13 residues. V lost 6 bases, J lost 6 bases, and 15 bases lay in between. Germline V lookup: CDR1 MNHEY, CDR2 SMNVEV (reference sequence). This CDR3 reads CASRTGVGGEQYF. DNA of the CDR3: TGTGCCAGCAGGACGGGCGTAGGGGGCGAGCAGTACTTC.

The chain combines TRBV5-1 with TRBJ1-1; D gene ambiguous. Deletions cut 3 bases from V and 8 bases from J, with 14 bases between. Germline V CDR1 and CDR2: SGHRS, YFSETQ. The CDR3 is 13 amino acids. The CDR3 region has the DNA TGCGCCAGCAGCTCCCAGACAAGGATCGAAGCTTTCTTT. It specifies CASSSQTRIEAFF.

The chain couples TRBV30 to TRBJ1-5; D uncertain. V was clipped by 1 base and J by 7 bases, with 14 bases between them. The germline CDR1 and CDR2 sequences are GTSNPN and SVGIG (reference sequence). The CDR3 runs to 14 residues. The CDR3 bases are TGTGCCTGGAGTGCAGGCACCAGGTTACAGCCCCAGCATTTT. Its protein product is CAWSAGTRLQPQHF.

The gene calls are TRBV11-2 and TRBJ2-7; a weak D match, TRBD2 (5 bases). This CDR3 is built from 12 residues. Germline loops: CDR1 SGHAT, CDR2 FQNNGV. V was trimmed by 4 bases and J by 5 bases, leaving 9 bases between them. The CDR3, as DNA: TGTGCCAGCAGCTCACTAGTCCACGAGCAGTACTTC. Translation: CASSSLVHEQYF.